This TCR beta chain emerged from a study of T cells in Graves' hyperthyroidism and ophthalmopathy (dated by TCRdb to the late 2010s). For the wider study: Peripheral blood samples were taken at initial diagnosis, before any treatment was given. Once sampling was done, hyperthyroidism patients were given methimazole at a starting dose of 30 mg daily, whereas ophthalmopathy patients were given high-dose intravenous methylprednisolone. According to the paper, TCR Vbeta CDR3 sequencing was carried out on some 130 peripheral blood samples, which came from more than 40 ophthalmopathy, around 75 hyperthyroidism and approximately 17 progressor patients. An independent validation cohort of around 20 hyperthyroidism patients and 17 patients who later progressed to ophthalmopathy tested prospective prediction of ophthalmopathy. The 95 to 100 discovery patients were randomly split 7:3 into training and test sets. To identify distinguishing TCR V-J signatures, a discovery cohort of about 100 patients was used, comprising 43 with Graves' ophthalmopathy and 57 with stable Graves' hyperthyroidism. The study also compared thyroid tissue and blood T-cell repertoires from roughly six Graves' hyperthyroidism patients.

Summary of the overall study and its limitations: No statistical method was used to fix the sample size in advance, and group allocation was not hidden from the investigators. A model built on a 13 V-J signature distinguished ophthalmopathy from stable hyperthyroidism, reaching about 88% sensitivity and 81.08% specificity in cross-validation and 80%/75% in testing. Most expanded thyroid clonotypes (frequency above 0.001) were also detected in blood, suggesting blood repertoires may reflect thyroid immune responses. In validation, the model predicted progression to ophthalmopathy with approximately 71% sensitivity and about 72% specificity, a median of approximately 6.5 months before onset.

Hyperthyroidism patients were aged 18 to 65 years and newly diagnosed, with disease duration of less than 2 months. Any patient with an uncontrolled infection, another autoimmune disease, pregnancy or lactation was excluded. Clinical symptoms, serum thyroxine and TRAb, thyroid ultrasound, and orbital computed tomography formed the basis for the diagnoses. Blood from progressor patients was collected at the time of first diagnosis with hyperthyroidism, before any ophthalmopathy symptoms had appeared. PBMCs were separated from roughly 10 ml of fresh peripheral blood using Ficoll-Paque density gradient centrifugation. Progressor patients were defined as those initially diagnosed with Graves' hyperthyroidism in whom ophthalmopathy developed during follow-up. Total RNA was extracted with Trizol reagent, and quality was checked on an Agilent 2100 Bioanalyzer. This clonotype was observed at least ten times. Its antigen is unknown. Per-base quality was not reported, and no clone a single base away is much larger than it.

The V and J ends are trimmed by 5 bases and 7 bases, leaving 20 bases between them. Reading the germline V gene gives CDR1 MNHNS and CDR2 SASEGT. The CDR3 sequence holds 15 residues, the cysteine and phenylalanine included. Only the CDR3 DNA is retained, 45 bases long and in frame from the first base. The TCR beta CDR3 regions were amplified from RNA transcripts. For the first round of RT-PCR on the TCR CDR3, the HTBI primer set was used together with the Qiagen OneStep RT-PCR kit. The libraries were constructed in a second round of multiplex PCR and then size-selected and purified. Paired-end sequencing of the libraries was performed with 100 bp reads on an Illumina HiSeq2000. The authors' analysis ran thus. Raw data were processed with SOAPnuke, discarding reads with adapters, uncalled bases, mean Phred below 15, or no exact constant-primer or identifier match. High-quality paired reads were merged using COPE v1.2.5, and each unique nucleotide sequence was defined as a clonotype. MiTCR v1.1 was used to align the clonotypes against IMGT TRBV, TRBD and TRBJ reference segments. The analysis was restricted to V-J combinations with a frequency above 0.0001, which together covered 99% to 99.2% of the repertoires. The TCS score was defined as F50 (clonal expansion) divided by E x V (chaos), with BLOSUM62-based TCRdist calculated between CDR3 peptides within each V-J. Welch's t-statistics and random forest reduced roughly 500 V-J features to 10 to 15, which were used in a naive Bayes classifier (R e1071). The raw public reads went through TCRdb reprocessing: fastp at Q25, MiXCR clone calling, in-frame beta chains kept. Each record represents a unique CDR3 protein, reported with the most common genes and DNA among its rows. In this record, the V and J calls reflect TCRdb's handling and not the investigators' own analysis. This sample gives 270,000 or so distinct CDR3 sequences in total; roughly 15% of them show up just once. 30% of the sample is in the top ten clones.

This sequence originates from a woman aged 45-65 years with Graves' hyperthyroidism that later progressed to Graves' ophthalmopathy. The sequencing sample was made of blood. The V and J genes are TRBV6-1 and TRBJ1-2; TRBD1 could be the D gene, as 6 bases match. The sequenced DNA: TGTGCCAGCAGTAATTCGGCGGCGGGGGCCGGTGGCTACACCTTC. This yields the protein CASSNSAAGAGGYTF.